One sample yielded the 18 T cell receptor beta chains listed below, sequenced in a study of cytomegalovirus exposure and HLA in healthy donors. PCR amplification relied on 60 Vbeta primers (plus 13 Jbeta primers). Method: immunoSEQ multiplex PCR; TCRdb's copy keeps in-frame clones and lacks some. The repertoire has around 140,000 clones, less than 80% of them found once; the top ten carry 1.8%. The sequenced sample was PBMCs. The source is a female donor in good health and CMV-seropositive.

CDR3 DNA sequence: TGTGCCAGCAGCCCCCGCGACCGGGACAGAGGGCGCCACGAGCAGTACTTC. This translates into CASSPRDRDRGRHEQYF. The V gene is TRBV7-9, the J gene TRBJ2-7; 7 bases match TRBD1. The CDR3 sequence is 17 residues long. Germline CDR1 SEHNR, CDR2 FQNEAQ (reference sequence). J lost 5 bases, V lost 5 bases, and 18 bases had no gene match.

DNA for the CDR3: TGCGCCAGCAGGACAGGGCCTAACACCGGGGAGCTGTTTTTT. Its translation: CASRTGPNTGELFF. J is TRBJ2-2 and V is TRBV4-1; TRBD1 agrees at 7 bases. V shed 6 bases and J 2 bases; nucleotides not matched to a gene: 3. Germline CDR1 MGHRA, CDR2 YSYEKL. The CDR3 loop spans 14 amino acids.

The CDR3 coding sequence is TGTGCCAGCAGTGAACAGAACACCGGGGAGCTGTTTTTT. It specifies CASSEQNTGELFF. The rearrangement uses TRBV25-1 and TRBJ2-2, with D hard to call. V shed 2 bases and J shed 1 base, with 2 bases lying between them. This CDR3 has 13 amino acids. The germline V gene has CDR1 MGHDK and CDR2 SYGVNS.

J is TRBJ1-6 and V is TRBV28; D is possibly TRBD1 (6 bases). Germline V CDR1 and CDR2: MDHEN, SYDVKM. Trimming stripped 7 bases from V and 2 bases from J, with 12 bases between. The length of the CDR3 is 15 residues. CDR3 sequence: CASNARQAYNSPLHF. CDR3 coding DNA: TGTGCCAGCAACGCCCGACAGGCCTATAATTCACCCCTCCACTTT.

The chain joins TRBV27 to TRBJ1-2; D is perhaps TRBD1 (6 bases). V lost 8 bases to trimming and J lost 8 bases, with 33 bases between them. Germline V gene sequence: CDR1 MNHEY, CDR2 SMNVEV (reference sequence). The CDR3 extends over 18 amino acids. The CDR3 sequence: CASYSPLGAGWGSGGYTF. CDR3 in DNA: TGTGCCAGCTACTCACCACTGGGGGCAGGATGGGGTTCGGGAGGCTACACCTTC.

In DNA, the CDR3 is TGCGCCAGCAGCTTGGGGACAGGGGTCGGCTACACCTTC. It codes for CASSLGTGVGYTF. V is TRBV5-1 and J is TRBJ1-2, with TRBD1 identical over 9 bases. Germline values: CDR1 SGHRS, CDR2 YFSETQ. This CDR3 is 13 amino acids long. The J segment lost 8 bases and the V segment lost 0 bases, leaving 2 bases of the junction unmatched. The full variable domain, with the rest looked up from reference TRBV5-1 and TRBJ1-2, is KAGVTQTPRYLIKTRGQQVTLSCSPISGHRSVSWYQQTPGQGLQFLFEYFSETQRNKGNFPGRFSGRQFSNSRSEMNVSTLELGDSALYLCASSLGTGVGYTFGSGTRLTVV.

V usage is TRBV7-9 and J usage is TRBJ2-1, with D possibly TRBD1 on 5 matching bases. Germline V gene data show CDR1 as SEHNR and CDR2 as FQNEAQ (reference sequence). The CDR3 runs to 15 residues. The ends were cut back, 3 bases at V and 5 bases at J, with 14 bases in the middle. CDR3 residues: CASSFGANRNNEQFF. The CDR3 nucleotides read TGTGCCAGCAGCTTTGGGGCTAACCGAAACAATGAGCAGTTCTTC.

The chain couples TRBV7-3 to TRBJ2-7; 8 bases fit TRBD2. The CDR3 spans 15 residues. CDR1 is SGHTA and CDR2 is FQGTGA in the germline V gene. The J segment lost 4 bases and the V segment lost 5 bases, leaving 10 bases of the junction unmatched. CDR3: CASSLKAGVGYEQYF. The CDR3 DNA follows: TGTGCCAGCAGCCTCAAAGCGGGAGTCGGATACGAGCAGTACTTC.

V usage is TRBV5-1 and J usage is TRBJ2-1; 10 bases align to TRBD2. V trimming: 1 base; J trimming: 8 bases; junction bases outside the gene matches: 6. The germline V gene encodes CDR1 SGHRS and CDR2 YFSETQ. The CDR3 totals 15 residues. This chain's CDR3 is CASSLLASGSDEQFF. CDR3 DNA: TGCGCCAGCAGCTTGTTAGCTAGCGGGAGCGATGAGCAGTTCTTC. The whole variable domain, filled in from reference TRBV5-1 and TRBJ2-1, reads KAGVTQTPRYLIKTRGQQVTLSCSPISGHRSVSWYQQTPGQGLQFLFEYFSETQRNKGNFPGRFSGRQFSNSRSEMNVSTLELGDSALYLCASSLLASGSDEQFFGPGTRLTVL.

This clone has just a few counts. The chain is built from TRBV2 and TRBJ1-4; 8 bases map to TRBD1. J lost 7 bases, V lost 6 bases, and 4 bases had no gene match. Per the germline V gene, CDR1 is SNHLY and CDR2 is FYNNEI. This CDR3 contains 13 residues. CDR3 DNA: TGTGCCAGCAGCGGACAGGGTGGTGAAAAACTGTTTTTT. Translating it yields CASSGQGGEKLFF.

This rearrangement joins TRBV29-1 to TRBJ1-1, with 7 bases aligning to TRBD1. This CDR3 is 14 amino acids long. V lost 6 bases and J lost 4; bases outside the gene matches: 11. The germline V gene encodes CDR1 SQVTM and CDR2 ANQGSEA. The CDR3 DNA reads as TGCAGCGTGGGCTACAGGGGAAAAGGCACTGAAGCTTTCTTT. Its translation is CSVGYRGKGTEAFF.

This clone was seen a few times. The chain links TRBV30 to TRBJ2-3; possible D gene TRBD2, 6 bases. From germline, CDR1 is GTSNPN and CDR2 SVGIG (reference sequence). This CDR3 has 14 amino acids. The V end was cut by 3 bases, the J end by 0 bases, with 10 bases between. This chain's CDR3 is CAWSFGTSTDTQYF. The CDR3 DNA reads as TGTGCCTGGAGCTTTGGGACTAGCACAGATACGCAGTATTTT.

A single count supports this clone. The chain employs TRBV28 and TRBJ1-3; the D gene is possibly TRBD1 (5 bases). Looked up from germline, CDR1 is MDHEN and CDR2 is SYDVKM. CDR3 length equals 14 residues. Between the trimmed V and J ends, which lost 7 bases and 0 bases, there was a span of 10 bases. The CDR3 reads CASTQARSGNTIYF. CDR3 nucleotides: TGTGCCAGCACACAGGCCCGCTCTGGAAACACCATATATTTT. The full variable domain, its missing parts supplied by reference TRBV28 and TRBJ1-3, is DVKVTQSSRYLVKRTGEKVFLECVQDMDHENMFWYRQDPGLGLRLIYFSYDVKMKEKGDIPEGYSVSREKKERFSLILESASTNQTSMYLCASTQARSGNTIYFGEGSWLTVV.

V is TRBV5-5 and J is TRBJ2-1; TRBD1 aligns across 8 bases. The CDR3 extends over 14 amino acids. Germline trimming cut 6 bases from V and 5 bases from J; bases unmatched to any gene: 7. Germline V CDR1 and CDR2: SGHKS, YYEKEE (reference sequence). The CDR3 nucleotides read TGTGCCAGCACAAACAGGGGGAATGACAATGAGCAGTTCTTC. This sequence encodes CASTNRGNDNEQFF.

This clone was detected only a few times. The chain carries TRBV28 and TRBJ1-2; a possible D gene is TRBD1 (5 bases). Trimming took off 3 bases at V and 8 bases at J, with 19 bases between the two ends. Germline CDR1 reads MDHEN; CDR2 reads SYDVKM. The CDR3 runs 15 residues. As DNA, the CDR3 is TGTGCCAGCAGTTTGGAAGCAGGGCATCTCGCCGGCTACACCTTC. The encoded protein is CASSLEAGHLAGYTF.

The chain joins TRBV7-9 to TRBJ2-1; no reliable D call. Germline lookup yields CDR1 SEHNR and CDR2 FQNEAQ (reference sequence). The CDR3 has 14 residues. V was trimmed by 3 bases and J by 2 bases, leaving 8 bases between them. The CDR3 loop reads CASSFAGTYNEQFF. DNA of the CDR3: TGTGCCAGCAGCTTTGCAGGCACCTACAATGAGCAGTTCTTC.

The gene calls are TRBV11-1 and TRBJ2-1; possibly TRBD2 for D (7 bases). V shed 1 base and J shed 8 bases, with 21 bases lying between them. This CDR3 region has 17 residues. Per germline, CDR1 SGHAT and CDR2 FQDESV (reference sequence). CDR3 protein: CASSLVRGRGGIYEQFF. As DNA, the CDR3 is TGTGCCAGCAGCTTAGTTCGGGGTAGGGGGGGCATCTATGAGCAGTTCTTC.

The chain is built from TRBV10-3 and TRBJ1-3, with D tentatively TRBD1 (6 bases). Trimming pared 6 bases from V and 0 bases from J, leaving 9 bases between. Germline CDR1 and CDR2: ENHRY and SYGVKD. This CDR3 comprises 14 residues. CDR3 DNA sequence: TGTGCCATCAGGGACAGTCTCTCTGGAAACACCATATATTTT. This translates into CAIRDSLSGNTIYF.